This T cell receptor beta chain was found in a study of Graves' ophthalmopathy and Graves' hyperthyroidism. About the research overall: The blood sample was drawn at first diagnosis and before any treatment. Study-level findings and limits: Most thyroid clonotypes with frequency above 0.001 were detected in blood too.

This CDR3 spans 13 amino acids. Germline V gene sequence: CDR1 SNHLY, CDR2 FYNNEI. Each diagnosis was determined on the basis of clinical symptoms, serum thyroxine, TRAb, thyroid ultrasound and orbital computed tomography. For repertoire sequencing, the TCR beta CDR3 regions were amplified from RNA transcripts. HTBI-primed first-round RT-PCR preceded second-round multiplex PCR. TCRdb ran MiXCR on the multiplex PCR reads and lists one entry per CDR3 protein. The sample holds around 670,000 distinct CDR3 sequences, about 44% seen once. For this clonotype: Its antigen is still unknown. A junction boundary mismatches the germline segment, possibly from a read error.

The chain joins TRBV2 to TRBJ2-5, with D uncertain. The sample was peripheral blood. The sequence derives from an adult man with Graves' ophthalmopathy. The CDR3 here is CPSSLASQETQYF. The DNA for the CDR3 is TGTCCCAGCAGCTTAGCCTCTCAAGAGACCCAGTACTTC.